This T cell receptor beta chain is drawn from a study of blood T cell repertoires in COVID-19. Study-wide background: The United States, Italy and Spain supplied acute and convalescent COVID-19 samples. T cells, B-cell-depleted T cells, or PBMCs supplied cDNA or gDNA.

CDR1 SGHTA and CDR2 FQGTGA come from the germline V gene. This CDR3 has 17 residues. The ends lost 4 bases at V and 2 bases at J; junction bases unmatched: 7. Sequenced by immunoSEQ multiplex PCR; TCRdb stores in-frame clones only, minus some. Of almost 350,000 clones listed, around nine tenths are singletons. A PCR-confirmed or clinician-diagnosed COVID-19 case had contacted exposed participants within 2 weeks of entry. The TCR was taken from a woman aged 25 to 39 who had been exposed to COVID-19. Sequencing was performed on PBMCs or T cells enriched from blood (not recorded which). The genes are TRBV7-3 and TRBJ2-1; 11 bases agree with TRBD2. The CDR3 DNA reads TGTGCCAGCAGCTCCATAGCGGGAGGGGGCCCCTACAATGAGCAGTTCTTC. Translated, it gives CASSSIAGGGPYNEQFF.